Given below is one T cell receptor beta chain in context. The antigen is not known. The TCR beta libraries were generated through quantitative 5'-RACE incorporating molecular barcodes. TCRdb re-called the 5' RACE reads through MiXCR, storing one row per CDR3 protein. The table includes approximately 220,000 distinct CDR3 sequences, roughly 25% detected once. This record belongs to a study of CD8 T cells in ankylosing spondylitis. V was clipped by 5 bases and J by 4 bases; unmatched bases: 10. Germline loops: CDR1 DFQATT, CDR2 SNEGSKA (reference sequence). CDR3 length: 14 residues. Overall study findings and caveats: Reports of some motif variants in reactive arthritis synovial fluid and blood predate this one. Disease-linked clones reportedly concentrated significantly in matched ankylosing spondylitis synovial fluid.

This receptor was obtained from a male donor with ankylosing spondylitis or in good health (not recorded which). The chain employs TRBV20-1 and TRBJ2-7, with TRBD1 matching over 8 bases. Sequencing was performed on blood, either unsorted or a sorted T cell fraction (not recorded which). CDR3 sequence reads: CSALTPDRDYEQYF. Here the CDR3 DNA reads TGCAGTGCTCTGACCCCGGACAGGGATTACGAGCAGTACTTC.